Given below is one TCR beta chain in context. The data were obtained in a study of shared clonotypes between healthy human individuals. On the study more broadly: Per-donor plates numbered three CD4 naive, three CD4 memory, two CD8 naive and one CD8 memory.

The V gene end was trimmed by 2 bases and the J gene end by 3 bases; junction bases not matched to a gene: 4. This CDR3 contains 16 residues. The germline V gene has CDR1 LGHNT and CDR2 FRNRAP. Measured with immunoSEQ multiplex PCR; TCRdb has only the in-frame clones, and not every one. The sample consists of roughly 2,500,000 clones, approximately 93% of them appearing once. Source material: naive CD4+ T cells from PBMCs. Subset of the sample: CD45RA+ positively selected. The V call is TRBV12-5, the J call TRBJ2-1; 10 bases are shared with TRBD2. This TCR was sampled from a man aged 18 to 35 in good health. Some clones in this sample may be carry-over from other donors' samples. The CDR3 region is CASGLSRTSGYNEQFF. The DNA for the CDR3 is TGTGCTAGTGGTTTGAGTAGGACTAGCGGCTACAATGAGCAGTTCTTC.